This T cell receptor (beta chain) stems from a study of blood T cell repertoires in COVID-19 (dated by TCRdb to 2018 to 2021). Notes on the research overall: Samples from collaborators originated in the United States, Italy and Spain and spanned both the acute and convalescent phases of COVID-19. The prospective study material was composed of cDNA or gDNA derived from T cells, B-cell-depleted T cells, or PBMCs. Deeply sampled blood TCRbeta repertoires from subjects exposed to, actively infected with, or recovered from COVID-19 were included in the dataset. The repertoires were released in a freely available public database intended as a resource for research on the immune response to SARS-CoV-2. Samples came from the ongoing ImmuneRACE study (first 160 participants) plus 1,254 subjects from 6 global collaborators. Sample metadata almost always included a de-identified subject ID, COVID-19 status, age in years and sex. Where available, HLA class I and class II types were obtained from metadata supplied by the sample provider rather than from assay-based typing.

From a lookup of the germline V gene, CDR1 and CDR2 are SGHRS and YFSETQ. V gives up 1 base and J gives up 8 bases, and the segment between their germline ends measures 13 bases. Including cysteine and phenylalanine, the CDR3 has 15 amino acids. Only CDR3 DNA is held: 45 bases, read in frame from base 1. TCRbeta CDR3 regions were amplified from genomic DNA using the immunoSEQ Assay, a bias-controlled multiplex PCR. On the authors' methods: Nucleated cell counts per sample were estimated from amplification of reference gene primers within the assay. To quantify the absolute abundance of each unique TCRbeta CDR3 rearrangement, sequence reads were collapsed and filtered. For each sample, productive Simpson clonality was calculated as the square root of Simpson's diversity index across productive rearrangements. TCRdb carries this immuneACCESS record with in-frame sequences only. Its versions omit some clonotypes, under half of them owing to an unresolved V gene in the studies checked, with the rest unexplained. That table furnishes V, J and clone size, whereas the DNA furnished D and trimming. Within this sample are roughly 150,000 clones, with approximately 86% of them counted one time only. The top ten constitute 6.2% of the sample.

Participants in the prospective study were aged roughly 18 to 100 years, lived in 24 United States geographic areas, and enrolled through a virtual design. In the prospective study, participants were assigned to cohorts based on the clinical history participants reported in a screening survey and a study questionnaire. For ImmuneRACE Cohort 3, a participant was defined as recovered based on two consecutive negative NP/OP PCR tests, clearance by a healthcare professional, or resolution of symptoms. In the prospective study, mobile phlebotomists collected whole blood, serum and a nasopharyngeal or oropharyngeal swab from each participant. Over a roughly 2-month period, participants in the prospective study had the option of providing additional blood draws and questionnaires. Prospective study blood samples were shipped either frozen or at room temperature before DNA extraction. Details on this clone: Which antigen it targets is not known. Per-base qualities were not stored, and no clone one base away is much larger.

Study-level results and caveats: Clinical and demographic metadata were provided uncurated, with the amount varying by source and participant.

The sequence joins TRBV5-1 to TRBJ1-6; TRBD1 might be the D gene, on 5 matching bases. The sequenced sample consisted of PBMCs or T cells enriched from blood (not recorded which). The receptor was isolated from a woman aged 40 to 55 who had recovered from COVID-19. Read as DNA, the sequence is TGCGCCAGCAGCTTGACAGGCTTTTTGGATTCACCCCTCCACTTT. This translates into CASSLTGFLDSPLHF.